Listed below are T cell receptor beta chains from one sample, sequenced in a study of patients and donors after allogeneic stem cell transplantation. A single record per CDR3 protein comes from TCRdb applying MiXCR to the RT-PCR reads. The sample holds approximately 160,000 distinct CDR3 sequences, about 24% seen once. Sequencing input: blood, either unsorted or a sorted T cell fraction (not recorded which). Every receptor here comes from a human donor who was either an allogeneic HSCT recipient or a stem cell or donor lymphocyte infusion donor (not recorded which). It is not recorded whose cells these are; they may come from a transplant donor. The CDR3 runs from the conserved cysteine through the conserved F or W. A D gene is named only where the DNA matches it firmly. Clone size is stated in some rows and not others, as once, few, many or a class when expanded.

NA,TRBJ2-1,TRBV27,NA,CASSLSGTYNEQFF,TGTGCCAGCAGTTTATCGGGGACCTACAATGAGCAGTTCTTC
NA,TRBJ1-5,TRBV5-5,few,CASSLWGQVQPQHF,TGTGCCAGCAGCTTGTGGGGGCAGGTGCAGCCCCAGCATTTT
NA,TRBJ1-5,TRBV4-1,many,CASSHHQTMGSNQPQHF,TGCGCCAGCAGCCATCACCAAACGATGGGAAGCAATCAGCCCCAGCATTTT
TRBD1,TRBJ1-2,TRBV10-3,NA,CAISPTGTNYGYTF,TGTGCCATCAGCCCGACAGGGACTAACTATGGCTACACCTTC
NA,TRBJ2-5,TRBV3-1,few,CASSQVFGGRDSPYQETQYF,TGTGCCAGCAGCCAAGTGTTTGGGGGACGGGACTCCCCGTACCAAGAGACCCAGTACTTC
NA,TRBJ1-2,TRBV20-1,many,CSAWVYGYTF,TGCAGTGCTTGGGTCTATGGCTACACCTTC
TRBD1,TRBJ1-2,TRBV5-1,many,CASSRGQSPSLGYTF,TGCGCCAGCAGCCGGGGACAGTCTCCGTCCCTCGGCTACACCTTC
NA,TRBJ2-1,TRBV24-1,NA,CATSDLDEQFF,TGTGCCACCAGTGATCTGGATGAGCAGTTCTTC
NA,TRBJ1-1,TRBV12-5,many,CASGQPGMNTEAFF,TGTGCTAGTGGCCAACCAGGGATGAACACTGAAGCTTTCTTT
NA,TRBJ1-1,TRBV29-1,NA,CSVADRFF,TGCAGCGTAGCTGACAGGTTCTTT
NA,TRBJ2-3,TRBV6-5,few,CASSWTAGPDTQYF,TGTGCCAGCAGTTGGACCGCCGGTCCAGATACGCAGTATTTT
NA,TRBJ1-4,TRBV7-7,once,CASSLSRAEKLFF,TGTGCCAGCAGCTTAAGCCGAGCTGAAAAACTGTTTTTT
TRBD1,TRBJ1-4,TRBV12-3/TRBV12-4,NA,CASSLRDRGHLNEKLFF,TGTGCCAGCAGCCTCCGGGACAGGGGGCATCTAAATGAAAAACTGTTTTTT
TRBD1,TRBJ1-1,TRBV10-3,NA,CAISEWAGQENTEAFF,TGTGCCATCAGTGAGTGGGCAGGACAGGAGAACACTGAAGCTTTCTTT
NA,TRBJ2-5,TRBV20-1,NA,CSARDTQLFRETQYF,TGCAGTGCTAGAGATACACAGTTGTTCCGAGAGACCCAGTACTTC
TRBD1,TRBJ1-1,TRBV10-3,NA,CATTPQGGAEAFF,TGTGCCACCACCCCCCAGGGGGGGGCGGAAGCTTTCTTT
TRBD2,TRBJ2-7,TRBV20-1,NA,CSAANSSGRLLYEQYF,TGCAGTGCCGCGAATTCTAGCGGGCGACTCCTGTACGAGCAGTACTTC
NA,TRBJ2-7,TRBV12-3/TRBV12-4,NA,CASSFSGHTRYEQYF,TGTGCCAGCAGTTTCTCGGGACATACCCGATACGAGCAGTACTTC
NA,TRBJ1-4,TRBV18,few,CASSPGTPNEKLFF,TGTGCCAGCTCACCAGGGACCCCCAATGAAAAACTGTTTTTT
NA,TRBJ2-7,TRBV12-3/TRBV12-4,few,CASSLWEGTDEQYF,TGTGCCAGCAGTTTATGGGAAGGTACAGACGAGCAGTACTTC
NA,TRBJ2-7,TRBV28,few,CASSRAGYDYEQYF,TGTGCCAGCTCACGGGCCGGCTACGATTACGAGCAGTACTTC
NA,TRBJ2-4,TRBV12-3/TRBV12-4,NA,CASRPSAKNIQYF,TGTGCCAGCAGACCCTCGGCCAAAAACATTCAGTACTTC
NA,TRBJ1-1,TRBV7-9,few,CASSRKMNTEAFF,TGTGCCAGCAGTAGGAAAATGAACACTGAAGCTTTCTTT
NA,TRBJ2-2,TRBV7-2,NA,CASSLIARTGELFF,TGTGCCAGCAGCTTAATCGCTAGGACCGGGGAGCTGTTTTTT
TRBD1,TRBJ1-2,TRBV12-3/TRBV12-4,NA,CASTPGQAYGYTF,TGTGCCAGCACCCCGGGACAGGCCTATGGCTACACCTTC
TRBD1,TRBJ1-2,TRBV20-1,many,CSARQGAGGYTF,TGCAGTGCTAGACAGGGGGCTGGTGGCTACACCTTC
TRBD1,TRBJ2-1,TRBV7-9,NA,CASSSGTGPYNEQFF,TGTGCCAGCAGTTCCGGGACAGGGCCCTACAATGAGCAGTTCTTC
NA,TRBJ1-5,TRBV27,many,CASSASNQPQHF,TGTGCCAGCAGTGCTAGCAATCAGCCCCAGCATTTT